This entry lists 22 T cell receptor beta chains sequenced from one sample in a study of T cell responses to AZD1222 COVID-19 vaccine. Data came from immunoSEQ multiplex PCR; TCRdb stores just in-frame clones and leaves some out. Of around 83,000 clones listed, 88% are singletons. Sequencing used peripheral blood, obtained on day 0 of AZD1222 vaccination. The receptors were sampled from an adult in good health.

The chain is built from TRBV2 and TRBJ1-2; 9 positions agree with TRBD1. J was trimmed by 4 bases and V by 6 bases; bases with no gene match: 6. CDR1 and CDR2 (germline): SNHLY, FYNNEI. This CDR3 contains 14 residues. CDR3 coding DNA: TGTGCCAGCAGCCGGGACAGGGATATCTATGGCTACACCTTC. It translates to CASSRDRDIYGYTF.

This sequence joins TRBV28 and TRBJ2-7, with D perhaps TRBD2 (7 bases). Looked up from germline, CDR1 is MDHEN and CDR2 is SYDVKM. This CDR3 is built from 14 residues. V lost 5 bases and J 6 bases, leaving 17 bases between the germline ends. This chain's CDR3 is CASSLGGGSAEQYF. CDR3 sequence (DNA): TGTGCCAGCAGTCTGGGGGGGGGCTCTGCCGAGCAGTACTTC. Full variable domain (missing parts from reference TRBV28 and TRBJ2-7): DVKVTQSSRYLVKRTGEKVFLECVQDMDHENMFWYRQDPGLGLRLIYFSYDVKMKEKGDIPEGYSVSREKKERFSLILESASTNQTSMYLCASSLGGGSAEQYFGPGTRLTVT.

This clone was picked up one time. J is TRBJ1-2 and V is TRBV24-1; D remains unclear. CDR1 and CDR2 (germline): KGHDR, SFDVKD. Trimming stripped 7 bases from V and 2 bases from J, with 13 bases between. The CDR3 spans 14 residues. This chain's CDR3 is CATRILSGNYGYTF. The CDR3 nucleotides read TGTGCCACCAGGATCCTAAGCGGCAACTATGGCTACACCTTC.

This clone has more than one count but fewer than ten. CDR3 in amino acids: CASSLAGAGGRNEQFF. The CDR3 DNA follows: TGTGCCAGCAGCTTAGCGGGAGCGGGGGGGCGCAATGAGCAGTTCTTC. V gene TRBV7-2 combines with J gene TRBJ2-1; 10 bases align to TRBD2. After removal of 0 bases from V and 6 bases from J, the junction contained 5 bases not matched to a gene. This CDR3 contains 16 residues. Per germline, CDR1 SGHTA and CDR2 FQGNSA. Filled out from reference TRBV7-2 and TRBJ2-1, the complete variable domain reads GAGVSQSPSNKVTEKGKDVELRCDPISGHTALYWYRQSLGQGLEFLIYFQGNSAPDKSGLPSDRFSAERTGGSVSTLTIQRTQQEDSAVYLCASSLAGAGGRNEQFFGPGTRLTVL.

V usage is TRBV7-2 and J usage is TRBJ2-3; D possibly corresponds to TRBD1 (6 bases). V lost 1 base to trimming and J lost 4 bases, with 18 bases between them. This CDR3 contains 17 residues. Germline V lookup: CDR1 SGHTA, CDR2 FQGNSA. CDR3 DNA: TGTGCCAGCAGCTTAGTACGCGGTTTAGGGGGTTCAGATACGCAGTATTTT. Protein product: CASSLVRGLGGSDTQYF. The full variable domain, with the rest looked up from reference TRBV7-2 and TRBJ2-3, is GAGVSQSPSNKVTEKGKDVELRCDPISGHTALYWYRQSLGQGLEFLIYFQGNSAPDKSGLPSDRFSAERTGGSVSTLTIQRTQQEDSAVYLCASSLVRGLGGSDTQYFGPGTRLTVL.

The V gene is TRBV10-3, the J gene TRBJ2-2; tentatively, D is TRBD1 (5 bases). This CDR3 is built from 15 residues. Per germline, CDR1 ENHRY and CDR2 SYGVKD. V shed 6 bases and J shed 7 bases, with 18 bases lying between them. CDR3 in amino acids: CAIREQDWGDGELFF. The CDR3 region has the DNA TGTGCCATCAGAGAGCAGGATTGGGGCGACGGGGAGCTGTTTTTT.

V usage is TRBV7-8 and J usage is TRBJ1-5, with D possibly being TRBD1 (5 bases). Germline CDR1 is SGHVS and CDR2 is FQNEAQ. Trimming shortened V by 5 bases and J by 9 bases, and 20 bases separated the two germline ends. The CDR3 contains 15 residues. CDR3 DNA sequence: TGTGCCAGCAGCCCCCCCGGGACCGGGTTTAGGCCCCAGCATTTT. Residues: CASSPPGTGFRPQHF.

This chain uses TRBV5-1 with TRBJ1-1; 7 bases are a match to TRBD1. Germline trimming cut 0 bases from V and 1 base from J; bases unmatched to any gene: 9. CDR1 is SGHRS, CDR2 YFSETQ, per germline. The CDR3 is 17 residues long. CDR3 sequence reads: CASSLGEQGLGNTEAFF. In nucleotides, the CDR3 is TGCGCCAGCAGCTTGGGTGAACAGGGGCTCGGGAACACTGAAGCTTTCTTT.

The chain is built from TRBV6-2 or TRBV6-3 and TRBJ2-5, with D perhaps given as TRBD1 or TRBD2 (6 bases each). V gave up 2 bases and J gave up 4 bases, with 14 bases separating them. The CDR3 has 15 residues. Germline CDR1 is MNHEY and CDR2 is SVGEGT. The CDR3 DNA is TGTGCCAGCAGTTACCGAGCCGGGGGCCGAGAGACCCAGTACTTC. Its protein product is CASSYRAGGRETQYF.

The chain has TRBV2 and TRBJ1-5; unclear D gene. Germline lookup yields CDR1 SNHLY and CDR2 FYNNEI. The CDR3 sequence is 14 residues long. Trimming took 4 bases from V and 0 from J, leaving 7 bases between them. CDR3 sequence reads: CASSAGNSNQPQHF. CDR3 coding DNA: TGTGCCAGCAGTGCGGGGAATAGCAATCAGCCCCAGCATTTT.

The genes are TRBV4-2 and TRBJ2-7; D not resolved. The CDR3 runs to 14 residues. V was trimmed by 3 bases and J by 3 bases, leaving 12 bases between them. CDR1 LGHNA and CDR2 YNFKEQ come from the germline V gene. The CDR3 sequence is CASSQTDSYYEQYF. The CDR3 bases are TGTGCCAGCAGCCAGACCGATTCTTACTACGAGCAGTACTTC.

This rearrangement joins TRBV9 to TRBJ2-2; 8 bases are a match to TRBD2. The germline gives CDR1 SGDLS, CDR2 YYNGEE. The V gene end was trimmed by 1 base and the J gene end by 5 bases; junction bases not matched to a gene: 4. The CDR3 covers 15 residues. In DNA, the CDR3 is TGTGCCAGCAGCGTAAATAGCGGGGCTACCGGGGAGCTGTTTTTT. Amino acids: CASSVNSGATGELFF.

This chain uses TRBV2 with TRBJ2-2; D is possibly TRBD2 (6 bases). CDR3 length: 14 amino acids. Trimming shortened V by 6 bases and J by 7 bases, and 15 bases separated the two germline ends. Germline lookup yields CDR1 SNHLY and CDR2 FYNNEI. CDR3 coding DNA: TGTGCCAGCAGGGGGGACTCCCTTGGCGGGGAGCTGTTTTTT. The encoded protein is CASRGDSLGGELFF.

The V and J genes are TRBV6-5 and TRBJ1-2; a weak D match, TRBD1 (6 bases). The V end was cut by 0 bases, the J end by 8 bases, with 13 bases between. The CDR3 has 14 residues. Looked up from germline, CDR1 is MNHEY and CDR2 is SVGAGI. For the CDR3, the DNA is TGTGCCAGCAGTTACTCGACAGGCCAAGGAGGCTACACCTTC. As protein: CASSYSTGQGGYTF.

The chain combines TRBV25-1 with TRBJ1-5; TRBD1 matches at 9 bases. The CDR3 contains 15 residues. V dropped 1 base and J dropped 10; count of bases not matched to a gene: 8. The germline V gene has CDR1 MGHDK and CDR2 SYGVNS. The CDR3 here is CASSESHRGQGPQHF. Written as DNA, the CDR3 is TGTGCCAGCAGTGAATCGCACAGGGGGCAGGGTCCCCAGCATTTT.

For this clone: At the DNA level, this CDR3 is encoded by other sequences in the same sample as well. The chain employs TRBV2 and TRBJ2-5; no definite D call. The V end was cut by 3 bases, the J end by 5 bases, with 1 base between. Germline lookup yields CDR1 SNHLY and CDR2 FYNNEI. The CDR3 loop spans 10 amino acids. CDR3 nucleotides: TGTGCCAGCAGTGAGGAGACCCAGTACTTC. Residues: CASSEETQYF.

CDR3 in DNA: TGTGCCAGTAGTATCGGGACAGGGAGTGACTATGGCTACACCTTC. Translated: CASSIGTGSDYGYTF. V gene TRBV19 combines with J gene TRBJ1-2; 9 nucleotides match TRBD1. J gave up 3 bases and V 3 bases, and 5 bases lay outside the gene matches. The germline gives CDR1 LNHDA, CDR2 SQIVND (reference sequence). The CDR3 is made up of 15 amino acids.

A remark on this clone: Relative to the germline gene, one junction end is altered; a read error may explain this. CDR3 DNA: TGTGCTAGCAGCCTAACGGCGAGGGACACCGGGGAGCTGTTTTTT. Encoded protein: CASSLTARDTGELFF. V gene TRBV7-7 combines with J gene TRBJ2-2, with D possibly matching TRBD2 (5 bases). This CDR3 is built from 15 residues. The germline gives CDR1 SSHAT, CDR2 FNYEAQ (reference sequence).

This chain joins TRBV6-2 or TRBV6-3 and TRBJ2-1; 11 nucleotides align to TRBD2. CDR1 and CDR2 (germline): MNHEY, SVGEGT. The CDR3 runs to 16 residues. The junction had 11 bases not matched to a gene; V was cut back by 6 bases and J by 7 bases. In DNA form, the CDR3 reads TGTGCCAGCAGCCAACTAGCGGGAGCACCCCGGAATGAGCAGTTCTTC. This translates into CASSQLAGAPRNEQFF.

CDR3 sequence: CASSFASGSQETQYF. CDR3 coding DNA: TGCGCCAGCAGCTTTGCTAGCGGGAGCCAAGAGACCCAGTACTTC. The V gene is TRBV5-1, the J gene TRBJ2-5; 10 nucleotides match TRBD2. The J segment lost 1 base and the V segment lost 2 bases, leaving 2 bases of the junction unmatched. CDR1 and CDR2 from the germline V gene are SGHRS and YFSETQ. The CDR3 is 15 amino acids.

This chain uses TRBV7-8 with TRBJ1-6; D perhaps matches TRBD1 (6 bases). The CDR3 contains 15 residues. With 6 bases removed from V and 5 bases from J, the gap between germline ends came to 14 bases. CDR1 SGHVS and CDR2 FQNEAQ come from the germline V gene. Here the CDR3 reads CASRPFEGDNSPLHF. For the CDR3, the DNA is TGTGCCAGCAGGCCCTTTGAGGGGGATAATTCACCCCTCCACTTT.

CDR3 in DNA: TGTGCCAGCAGGGTGGAACGGTTATCCTACGAGCAGTACTTC. It encodes CASRVERLSYEQYF. This chain joins TRBV7-8 and TRBJ2-7; D uncertain. The CDR3 covers 14 residues. V lost 6 bases, J lost 1 base, and 13 bases lay in between. CDR1 is SGHVS, CDR2 FQNEAQ, per germline.